The 28 T cell receptor beta chains reported below all come from one sample, sequenced in a study of blood T cell repertoires in COVID-19 (dated by TCRdb to 2019 to 2021). Library generation was performed with the immunoSEQ multiplex PCR assay. TCRdb stores this immuneACCESS table with in-frame sequences only. Part of the clones is absent; in the studies checked, under half of the shortfall reflects unresolved V genes, and no reason is known for the rest. This sample holds under 140,000 clones; roughly 85% were observed only once. The biggest ten clones account for 4.5% to 5% of the sample. Sequenced: peripheral blood. Source of these receptors: a human donor in a cohort sampled during active COVID-19.

The chain links TRBV5-4 to TRBJ1-1; D unresolved. V shed 3 bases and J shed 4 bases, with 10 bases lying between them. The germline V gene has CDR1 SGHNT and CDR2 YYREEE (reference sequence). The length of the CDR3 is 13 residues. CDR3: CASSSTGSTEAFF. CDR3 sequence (DNA): TGTGCCAGCAGCTCGACTGGCAGCACTGAAGCTTTCTTT.

The rearrangement links TRBV5-8 to TRBJ1-6; no reliable D call. Trimming left V 0 bases short and J 7 bases short, with 8 bases between. This CDR3 has 14 amino acids. Germline V gene lookup returns CDR1 SGHTS and CDR2 YDEGEE. For the CDR3, the DNA is TGTGCCAGCAGCTTGGGCTTACTCAATTCACCCCTCCACTTT. It codes for CASSLGLLNSPLHF.

This clone has more than one count but fewer than ten. This chain uses TRBV27 with TRBJ2-1; D is possibly TRBD1 (6 bases). V lost 3 bases, J lost 0 bases, and 6 bases lay in between. From germline, CDR1 is MNHEY and CDR2 SMNVEV (reference sequence). The CDR3 runs 14 residues. The CDR3 DNA sequence: TGTGCCAGCAGTTTGGACAGCTCCTACAATGAGCAGTTCTTC. It is translated as CASSLDSSYNEQFF.

The rearrangement joins TRBV9 to TRBJ2-5; TRBD2 might be the D (6 bases). Germline V CDR1 and CDR2: SGDLS, YYNGEE. This CDR3 comprises 15 residues. V was cut by 0 bases and J by 5 bases, with 14 bases left in between. CDR3 DNA: TGTGCCAGCAGCGTAGCCTCGGGACTTAAGGAGACCCAGTACTTC. It yields the protein CASSVASGLKETQYF.

The chain links TRBV30 to TRBJ2-5, with TRBD1 matching over 11 bases. The trim removed 3 bases at V and 4 bases at J, leaving 7 bases unmatched. The CDR3 runs 15 residues. Germline assignment: CDR1 GTSNPN and CDR2 SVGIG (reference sequence). The CDR3 nucleotides are TGTGCCTGGAGAATGGGACAGGGGGTATCAGAGACCCAGTACTTC. Its translation: CAWRMGQGVSETQYF. Using reference TRBV30 and TRBJ2-5 for the parts outside the CDR3, the full variable domain is SQTIHQWPATLVQPVGSPLSLECTVEGTSNPNLYWYRQAAGRGLQLLFYSVGIGQISSEVPQNLSASRPQDRQFILSSKKLLLSDSGFYLCAWRMGQGVSETQYFGPGTRLLVL.

The chain joins TRBV7-9 to TRBJ2-5, with 7 bases fitting TRBD1. Trimming removed 6 bases from V and 2 bases from J; junction bases left unmatched: 6. Germline CDR1 and CDR2: SEHNR and FQNEAQ (reference sequence). The CDR3 has 14 residues. CDR3 loop: CASSKGGQQETQYF. In nucleotides, the CDR3 is TGTGCCAGCAGTAAAGGGGGACAGCAAGAGACCCAGTACTTC. The complete variable domain, with remaining parts taken from reference TRBV7-9 and TRBJ2-5, reads DTGVSQNPRHKITKRGQNVTFRCDPISEHNRLYWYRQTLGQGPEFLTYFQNEAQLEKSRLLSDRFSAERPKGSFSTLEIQRTEQGDSAMYLCASSKGGQQETQYFGPGTRLLVL.

This clone has only one observation. The V call is TRBV7-9, the J call TRBJ2-1; 13 nucleotides agree with TRBD2. Germline V CDR1 and CDR2: SEHNR, FQNEAQ (reference sequence). The CDR3 contains 16 residues. V was clipped by 5 bases and J by 7 bases; unmatched bases: 8. The CDR3 DNA is TGTGCCAGCAGCGATACTAGCGGGAGGGCCCTGAATGAGCAGTTCTTC. Its protein is CASSDTSGRALNEQFF.

The rearrangement joins TRBV6-5 to TRBJ2-3, with TRBD1 matching 7 bases. Germline lookup yields CDR1 MNHEY and CDR2 SVGAGI. CDR3 length: 15 amino acids. V dropped 8 bases and J dropped 0; count of bases not matched to a gene: 8. The CDR3 protein is CASRRGTVSTDTQYF. DNA for the CDR3: TGTGCCAGCCGCCGAGGGACAGTTAGCACAGATACGCAGTATTTT.

This chain connects TRBV7-9 to TRBJ2-7; D unclear. V lost 3 bases to trimming and J lost 5 bases, with 11 bases between them. The CDR3 has 13 amino acids. CDR1 and CDR2 (germline): SEHNR, FQNEAQ (reference sequence). CDR3 in DNA: TGTGCCAGCAGCTTCCCTACCGCCCACGAGCAGTACTTC. Its protein product is CASSFPTAHEQYF.

This clone has only one observation. The chain carries TRBV2 and TRBJ1-6; TRBD1 agrees at 8 bases. V was pared by 8 bases and J by 7 bases, with 10 bases of the junction left unmatched. Germline V gives CDR1 SNHLY, CDR2 FYNNEI. The CDR3 covers 15 residues. CDR3 residues: CASSSRTGRNSPLHF. Written as DNA, the CDR3 is TGTGCCAGCTCATCGCGGACAGGGCGGAATTCACCCCTCCACTTT.

This chain links TRBV13 with TRBJ1-1, with no clear D. The CDR3 is made up of 17 amino acids. Germline CDR1 PRHDT, CDR2 FYEKMQ (reference sequence). Trimming stripped 0 bases from V and 0 bases from J, with 14 bases between. The CDR3 protein is CASSLGQTSNMNTEAFF. CDR3 DNA sequence: TGTGCCAGCAGCTTAGGTCAGACAAGTAACATGAACACTGAAGCTTTCTTT. Complete variable domain (other parts from reference TRBV13 and TRBJ1-1): AAGVIQSPRHLIKEKRETATLKCYPIPRHDTVYWYQQGPGQDPQFLISFYEKMQSDKGSIPDRFSAQQFSDYHSELNMSSLELGDSALYFCASSLGQTSNMNTEAFFGQGTRLTVV.

The rearrangement uses TRBV5-1 and TRBJ2-5; 8 bases are a match to TRBD2. J lost 5 bases, V lost 3 bases, and 6 bases had no gene match. The germline CDR1 and CDR2 sequences are SGHRS and YFSETQ. CDR3 size: 14 residues. CDR3 in DNA: TGCGCCAGCAGCTCCCGACCGGGAGGGGAGACCCAGTACTTC. It is translated as CASSSRPGGETQYF.

The CDR3 DNA reads TGTGCCAGCAGTGCGCTTCGGACTAGCGGGAGGGCCTCGATGAAAGAGACCCAGTACTTC. Protein: CASSALRTSGRASMKETQYF. The chain has TRBV2 and TRBJ2-5, with 15 bases fitting TRBD2. This CDR3 contains 20 residues. The V gene's germline CDR1 is SNHLY and CDR2 FYNNEI. V was clipped by 4 bases and J by 3 bases; unmatched bases: 15.

The rearrangement links TRBV3-1 (or the pseudogene TRBV3-2) to TRBJ2-5, with D perhaps TRBD2 (6 bases). Germline V gene sequence: CDR1 LGHDT, CDR2 YNNKEL (reference sequence). The CDR3 contains 13 residues. V was pared by 4 bases and J by 4 bases, with 10 bases between. CDR3 nucleotides: TGTGCCAGCAGCCTTAGCGGTATAGAGACCCAGTACTTC. It specifies CASSLSGIETQYF.

The rearrangement joins TRBV5-1 to TRBJ2-5, with TRBD2 matching over 12 bases. The CDR3 runs to 16 residues. Losses at the gene ends were 4 bases for V and 4 bases for J; bases not matched to a gene: 8. Germline V CDR1 and CDR2: SGHRS, YFSETQ. The CDR3: CASSIASGGVGETQYF. For the CDR3, the DNA is TGCGCCAGCAGCATCGCTAGCGGGGGGGTAGGAGAGACCCAGTACTTC.

The chain employs TRBV5-1 and TRBJ1-1; no clear D gene. Germline V gene sequence: CDR1 SGHRS, CDR2 YFSETQ. The CDR3 has 14 amino acids. V was clipped by 4 bases and J by 1 base, with 11 bases between them. The CDR3 reads CASSIRGKNTEAFF. DNA of the CDR3: TGCGCCAGCAGCATACGAGGTAAGAACACTGAAGCTTTCTTT.

The rearrangement uses TRBV19 and TRBJ1-1, with D possibly matching TRBD1 (5 bases). V dropped 3 bases and J dropped 1 base, with 9 bases sitting between them. CDR1 and CDR2 from the germline V gene are LNHDA and SQIVND (reference sequence). This CDR3 spans 14 amino acids. Here the CDR3 reads CASSISRENTEAFF. Written as DNA, the CDR3 is TGTGCCAGTAGTATTTCCAGGGAGAACACTGAAGCTTTCTTT. Drawing the rest from reference TRBV19 and TRBJ1-1, the complete variable domain is DGGITQSPKYLFRKEGQNVTLSCEQNLNHDAMYWYRQDPGQGLRLIYYSQIVNDFQKGDIAEGYSVSREKKESFPLTVTSAQKNPTAFYLCASSISRENTEAFFGQGTRLTVV.

This chain connects TRBV11-2 to TRBJ2-3; 7 bases agree with TRBD2. J lost 4 bases, V lost 3 bases, and 13 bases had no gene match. The CDR3 loop spans 17 amino acids. In germline, CDR1 is SGHAT, CDR2 FQNNGV. The CDR3 nucleotides are TGTGCCAGCAGCTTGCGGGAGAGGTCCCTTGGGTCAGATACGCAGTATTTT. Amino acid sequence: CASSLRERSLGSDTQYF.

This chain joins TRBV19 and TRBJ2-6; 10 bases match TRBD2. The CDR3 is 17 amino acids. Germline trimming cut 5 bases from V and 0 bases from J; bases unmatched to any gene: 4. Germline CDR1 is LNHDA and CDR2 is SQIVND (reference sequence). The CDR3 reads CASSRASGSSGANVLTF. CDR3 sequence (DNA): TGTGCCAGTAGTCGGGCTAGCGGGAGCTCTGGGGCCAACGTCCTGACTTTC.

In nucleotides, the CDR3 is TGCGCCAGCAGCTTGCCTTCGGGAGCGGTCACAGATACGCAGTATTTT. This sequence encodes CASSLPSGAVTDTQYF. The chain couples TRBV5-1 to TRBJ2-3, with D possibly TRBD2 on 6 matching bases. Trimming removed 1 base at V and 2 bases at J, with 14 bases between. The CDR3 loop spans 16 amino acids. Germline V CDR1 and CDR2: SGHRS, YFSETQ.

Notes on this clone: The junction differs from germline at one of its ends, possibly a read error. The rearrangement uses TRBV7-7 and TRBJ1-5; no definite D call. This CDR3 is 16 amino acids long. CDR1 is SSHAT and CDR2 is FNYEAQ in the germline V gene (reference sequence). CDR3 region: CASSLSRKPGKQPQHF. The CDR3 DNA reads as TGTGCTAGCAGCTTAAGCCGAAAACCGGGGAAGCAGCCCCAGCATTTT.

The genes are TRBV30 and TRBJ1-2, with 9 bases identical to TRBD1. CDR1 and CDR2 (germline): GTSNPN, SVGIG (reference sequence). V trimming: 2 bases; J trimming: 4 bases; junction bases outside the gene matches: 2. The CDR3 runs 13 residues. The DNA of the CDR3 is TGTGCCTGGAGTCCACAGGGGGCCTATGGCTACACCTTC. Its protein is CAWSPQGAYGYTF. Combining the CDR3 with reference TRBV30 and TRBJ1-2 gives the whole variable domain SQTIHQWPATLVQPVGSPLSLECTVEGTSNPNLYWYRQAAGRGLQLLFYSVGIGQISSEVPQNLSASRPQDRQFILSSKKLLLSDSGFYLCAWSPQGAYGYTFGSGTRLTVV.

The chain combines TRBV5-1 with TRBJ1-2; TRBD1 matches 8 bases. J gave up 7 bases and V 3 bases, and 11 bases lay outside the gene matches. The CDR3 spans 15 residues. Germline-derived CDR1 and CDR2 are SGHRS and YFSETQ. CDR3 DNA sequence: TGCGCCAGCAGCTCTGACGGACAGGGCCAAAGTGGCTACACCTTC. Protein sequence: CASSSDGQGQSGYTF. Combining the CDR3 with reference TRBV5-1 and TRBJ1-2 gives the whole variable domain KAGVTQTPRYLIKTRGQQVTLSCSPISGHRSVSWYQQTPGQGLQFLFEYFSETQRNKGNFPGRFSGRQFSNSRSEMNVSTLELGDSALYLCASSSDGQGQSGYTFGSGTRLTVV.

This chain links TRBV5-1 with TRBJ1-2; 9 nucleotides align to TRBD1. V lost 4 bases and J lost 6; bases outside the gene matches: 22. The CDR3 spans 19 residues. Germline assignment: CDR1 SGHRS and CDR2 YFSETQ. The CDR3 region is CASSRSWTGAPILGNGYTF. The CDR3 region has the DNA TGCGCCAGCAGCCGCAGTTGGACAGGGGCCCCAATCCTGGGTAATGGCTACACCTTC.

V gene TRBV27 combines with J gene TRBJ1-1, with 8 bases aligning to TRBD1. The CDR3 covers 15 residues. Trimming removed 4 bases from V and 2 bases from J; junction bases left unmatched: 6. Germline V CDR1 and CDR2: MNHEY, SMNVEV (reference sequence). The CDR3 DNA reads as TGTGCCAGCAGTTCGACAGGGGATTTTAACACTGAAGCTTTCTTT. Its protein product is CASSSTGDFNTEAFF.

The V gene is TRBV5-4, the J gene TRBJ2-3; TRBD2 aligns across 16 bases. V shed 4 bases, J shed 3 bases, and the junction held 11 bases outside the gene matches. This CDR3 is built from 19 residues. Germline V gene sequence: CDR1 SGHNT, CDR2 YYREEE (reference sequence). The CDR3 nucleotides are TGTGCCAGCAGCCCTCCTCCCAAGGGACTAGCGGGGGGGACAGATACGCAGTATTTT. Protein: CASSPPPKGLAGGTDTQYF.

J is TRBJ2-7 and V is TRBV5-4; 9 positions agree with TRBD2. V was clipped by 3 bases and J by 4 bases; unmatched bases: 8. Germline CDR1 SGHNT, CDR2 YYREEE (reference sequence). This CDR3 is 15 amino acids long. This CDR3 is CASSSSGIKKYEQYF. The CDR3 DNA sequence: TGTGCCAGCAGCTCTAGCGGGATCAAAAAATACGAGCAGTACTTC.

The J gene is TRBJ1-2, the V gene TRBV5-1; D ambiguous. This CDR3 is built from 14 residues. Germline V lookup: CDR1 SGHRS, CDR2 YFSETQ. Trimming left V 4 bases short and J 4 bases short, with 14 bases between. The CDR3 DNA follows: TGCGCCAGCAGCCCACCGACAAACGCCTATGGCTACACCTTC. Translating it yields CASSPPTNAYGYTF.